This T cell receptor (beta chain) originates from a study of T cell responses to AZD1222 COVID-19 vaccine. CDR3 size: 14 residues. J lost 8 bases, V lost 7 bases, and 9 bases had no gene match. Germline CDR1 LNHDA, CDR2 SQIVND (reference sequence). Sequencing used immunoSEQ multiplex PCR; TCRdb keeps in-frame clones, though not all of them. The table has under 150,000 clones, around 94% seen once. The V call is TRBV19, the J call TRBJ2-2, with 8 bases that match TRBD2. This receptor was identified in an adult who received the AZD1222 COVID-19 vaccine. The source was peripheral blood, collected 28 days after the second AZD1222 dose. The CDR3, as DNA: TGTGCCAGTAAACCGGGAGGGCCGTCGGGGGAGCTGTTTTTT. This translates into CASKPGGPSGELFF.